This T cell receptor (beta chain) was sequenced in a study of blood T cell repertoires in COVID-19 (dated by TCRdb to the early 2020s). Looking at the study overall: Samples covering the acute and convalescent phases of COVID-19 were provided by collaborators in the United States, Italy and Spain. Samples came from the ongoing ImmuneRACE study (first 160 participants) plus 1,254 subjects from 6 global collaborators. The material from the prospective study consisted of cDNA or gDNA derived from T cells, B-cell-depleted T cells, or PBMCs. The repertoires were released in a freely available public database meant as a resource for research on the immune response to SARS-CoV-2. Nearly every sample came with metadata listing a de-identified subject ID, COVID-19 status, age in years and sex. The dataset comprised deeply sampled blood TCRbeta repertoires from subjects exposed to, actively infected with, or recovered from COVID-19. Where available, HLA class I and class II types were taken from metadata supplied by the sample provider and were not determined by assay-based typing. Overall study results and their limits: The amount of clinical and demographic metadata varied by source and participant and was provided uncurated.

This clone was seen once. Its target antigen remains unknown. It has no much larger one-base neighbor in the sample; base qualities were not kept. CDR1 ENHRY and CDR2 SYGVKD were looked up in the germline V gene. The germline V end is reduced by 7 bases and the J end by 4 bases; junction bases left unmatched: 8. The CDR3 runs 15 residues from the cysteine to the phenylalanine. This entry keeps only the CDR3 DNA: 45 bases, framed from base 1. Each collaborating institution followed its own protocols to collect whole blood in K2EDTA tubes. Collaborator samples were shipped for TCRbeta analysis as frozen whole blood, isolated PBMCs, or DNA extracted from either sample type. The immunoSEQ Assay, a bias-controlled multiplex PCR, was used to amplify TCRbeta CDR3 regions from genomic DNA. The source study handled its data this way. Nucleated cell counts per sample were estimated from amplification of reference gene primers within the assay. To quantify the absolute abundance of each unique TCRbeta CDR3 rearrangement, sequence reads were collapsed and filtered. For each sample, productive Simpson clonality was calculated as the square root of Simpson's diversity index over productive rearrangements. In TCRdb, the immuneACCESS table is reduced to in-frame sequences with V and J assigned. These tables do not hold every clone; where another copy was compared, an unresolved V gene accounts for under half, and the others remain unexplained. V, J and clone size reflect that table, while D and trimming were determined from the DNA. The table for this sample lists about 340,000 clones; about four fifths of them were counted only once. Around 3% of the sample comes from the top ten.

The sample was peripheral blood. The receptor was isolated from a man under 40 with active or convalescent COVID-19. The chain employs TRBV10-3 and TRBJ2-2, with TRBD1 matching 8 junction bases. The sequence in DNA is TGTGCCATCAAGGACAGGGAGGAGATCACCGGGGAGCTGTTTTTT. It translates as CAIKDREEITGELFF.